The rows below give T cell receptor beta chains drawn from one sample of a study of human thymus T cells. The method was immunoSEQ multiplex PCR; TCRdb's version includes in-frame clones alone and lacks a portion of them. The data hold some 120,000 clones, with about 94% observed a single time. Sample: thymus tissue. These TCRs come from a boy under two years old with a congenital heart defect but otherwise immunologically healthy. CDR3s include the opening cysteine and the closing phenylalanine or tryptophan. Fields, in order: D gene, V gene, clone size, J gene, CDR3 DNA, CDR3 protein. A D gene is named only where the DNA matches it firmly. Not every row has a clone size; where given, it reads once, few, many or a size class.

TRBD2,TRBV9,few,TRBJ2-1,TGTGCCAGCAGCGTTGGAGGGACTAGCGGGGGACAGCAGTTCTTC,CASSVGGTSGGQQFF
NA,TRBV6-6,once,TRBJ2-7,TGTGCCAGCAGTTACCGTCCCAGGGGACCTGACCACGAGCAGTACTTC,CASSYRPRGPDHEQYF
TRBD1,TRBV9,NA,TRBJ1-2,TGTGCCAGCAGCGGACTGGACAGGGGGGGAGGCTACACCTTC,CASSGLDRGGGYTF
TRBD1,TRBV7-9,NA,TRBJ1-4,TGTGCCAGCAGCTTAGACAGGGGGAGAGAAAAACTGTTTTTT,CASSLDRGREKLFF
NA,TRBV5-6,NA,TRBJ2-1,TGTGCCAGCAGCCTCATCGACACTCACAATGAGCAGTTCTTC,CASSLIDTHNEQFF
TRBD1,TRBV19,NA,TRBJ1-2,TGTGCCAGTAGTATAGGGGACAGATGGCCGAACTATGGCTACACCTTC,CASSIGDRWPNYGYTF
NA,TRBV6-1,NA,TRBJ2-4,TGTGCCAGCAGCCTAGCCAAAAACATTCAGTACTTC,CASSLAKNIQYF
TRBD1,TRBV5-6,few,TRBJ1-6,TGTGCCAGCAGCAACGGACAGGGATATGTAAGTTCACCCCTCCACTTT,CASSNGQGYVSSPLHF
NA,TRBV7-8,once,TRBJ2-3,TGTGCCAGCAGCTCATTAGGTACTAGCCTTATGAGAACAGATACGCAGTATTTT,CASSSLGTSLMRTDTQYF
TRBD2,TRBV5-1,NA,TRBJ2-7,TGCGCCAGCAGCTGCACTAGCGGGGGGGCTGGATACGAGCAGTACTTC,CASSCTSGGAGYEQYF
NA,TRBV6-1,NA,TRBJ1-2,TGTGCCAGCAGAAGAACAGGGAACTATGGCTACACCTTC,CASRRTGNYGYTF
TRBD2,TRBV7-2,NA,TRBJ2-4,TGTGCCAGCAGTCACGGGGGGTTTAAAAACATTCAGTACTTC,CASSHGGFKNIQYF
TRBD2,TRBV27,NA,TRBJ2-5,TGTGCCAGCCGTAGCGGGGGGGCTGGAGAGACCCAGTACTTC,CASRSGGAGETQYF
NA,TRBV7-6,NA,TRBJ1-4,TGTGCCAGCAGCTTAGGAAGGGTGGGCGAAAAACTGTTTTTT,CASSLGRVGEKLFF
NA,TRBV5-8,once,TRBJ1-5,TGTGCCAGCAGCTTGGCGCGGGCGGCCCATCAGCCCCAGCATTTT,CASSLARAAHQPQHF
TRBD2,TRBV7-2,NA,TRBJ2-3,TGTGCCAGCAGCTCCGGGACTAGCGGGGGAGGGGCAGATACGCAGTATTTT,CASSSGTSGGGADTQYF
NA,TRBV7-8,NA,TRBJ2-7,TGTGCCAGCAGCTTAGTCGGCAGTCCCTACGAGCAGTACTTC,CASSLVGSPYEQYF
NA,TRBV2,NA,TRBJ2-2,TGTGCCGGCAGGGGGGGCAACACCGGGGAGCTGTTTTTT,CAGRGGNTGELFF
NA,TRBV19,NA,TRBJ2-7,TGTGCCAGTAGTCATCAAGGGTCCAGCTCCTACGAGCAGTACTTC,CASSHQGSSSYEQYF
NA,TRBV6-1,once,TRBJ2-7,TGTGCCAGCAGTGAAGAAGAGATACCCGAGCAGTACTTC,CASSEEEIPEQYF
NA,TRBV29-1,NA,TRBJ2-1,TGCAGCGTGACCAGGGCGAATGAGCAGTTCTTC,CSVTRANEQFF
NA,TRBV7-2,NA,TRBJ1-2,TGTGCCAGCAGCCCGAGCAGGGATGGCTACACCTTC,CASSPSRDGYTF
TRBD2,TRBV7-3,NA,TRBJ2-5,TGTGCCAGCAGCTTACGTTCGGGGGGACAAGAGACCCAGTACTTC,CASSLRSGGQETQYF
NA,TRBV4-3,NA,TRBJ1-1,TGCGCCAGCAGCCTCAGGAGAGACAGGTTCTACACTGAAGCTTTCTTT,CASSLRRDRFYTEAFF
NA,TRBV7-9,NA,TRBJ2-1,TGTGCCAGCAGCTCGTCACCTGAGCAGTTCTTC,CASSSSPEQFF
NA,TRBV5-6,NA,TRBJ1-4,TGTGCCAGCAGCCAACCAAAGGCGGACAGTAATGAAAAACTGTTTTTT,CASSQPKADSNEKLFF
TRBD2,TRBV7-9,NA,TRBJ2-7,TGTGCCAGCAGCTCAAGCCTAGCGGGCGATCCTCGCGCCCACGAGCAGTACTTC,CASSSSLAGDPRAHEQYF
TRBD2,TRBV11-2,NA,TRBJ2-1,TGTGCCAGCAGCTCTACTAGCGGGGTCTATGAGCAGTTCTTC,CASSSTSGVYEQFF
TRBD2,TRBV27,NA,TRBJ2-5,TGTGCCAGCAGCCCCCAGCGGGGGGTCCAAGAGACCCAGTACTTC,CASSPQRGVQETQYF
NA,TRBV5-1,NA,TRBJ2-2,TGCGCCAGCAGCTTAGACGGGGCTTGGGCCGGGGAGCTGTTTTTT,CASSLDGAWAGELFF
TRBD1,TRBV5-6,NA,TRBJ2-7,TGTGCCAGCAGCGGCCTTGGGACAGGGGTACCCTACTTCGATTACGAGCAGTACTTC,CASSGLGTGVPYFDYEQYF